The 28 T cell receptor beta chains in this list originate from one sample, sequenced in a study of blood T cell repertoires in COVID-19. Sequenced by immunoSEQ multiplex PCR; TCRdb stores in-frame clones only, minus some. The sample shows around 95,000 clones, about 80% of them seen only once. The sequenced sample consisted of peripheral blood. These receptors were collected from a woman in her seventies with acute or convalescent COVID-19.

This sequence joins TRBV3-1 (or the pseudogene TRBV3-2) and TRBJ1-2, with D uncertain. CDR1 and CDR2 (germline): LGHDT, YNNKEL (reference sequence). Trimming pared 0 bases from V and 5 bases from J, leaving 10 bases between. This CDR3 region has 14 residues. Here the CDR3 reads CASSQDYTGYGYTF. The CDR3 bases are TGTGCCAGCAGCCAAGATTATACGGGGTATGGCTACACCTTC.

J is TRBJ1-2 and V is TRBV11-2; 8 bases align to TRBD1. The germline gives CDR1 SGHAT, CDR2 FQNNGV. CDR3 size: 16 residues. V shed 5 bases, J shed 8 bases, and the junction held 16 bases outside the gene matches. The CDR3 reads CASSPRGQGALWGYTF. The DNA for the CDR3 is TGTGCCAGCAGCCCACGCGGACAGGGAGCCCTCTGGGGCTACACCTTC.

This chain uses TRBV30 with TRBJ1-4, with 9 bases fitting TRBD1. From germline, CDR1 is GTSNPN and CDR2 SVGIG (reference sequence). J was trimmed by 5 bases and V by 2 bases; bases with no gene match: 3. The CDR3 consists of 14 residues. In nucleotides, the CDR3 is TGTGCCTGGAGTCTCGACAGGGGGAATGAAAAACTGTTTTTT. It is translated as CAWSLDRGNEKLFF.

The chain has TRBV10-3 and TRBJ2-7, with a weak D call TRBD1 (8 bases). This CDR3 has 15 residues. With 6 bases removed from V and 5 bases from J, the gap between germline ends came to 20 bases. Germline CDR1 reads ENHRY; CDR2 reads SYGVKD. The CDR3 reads CAIRPVTGGVNEQYF. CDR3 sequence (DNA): TGTGCCATCAGGCCCGTAACAGGGGGGGTTAACGAGCAGTACTTC.

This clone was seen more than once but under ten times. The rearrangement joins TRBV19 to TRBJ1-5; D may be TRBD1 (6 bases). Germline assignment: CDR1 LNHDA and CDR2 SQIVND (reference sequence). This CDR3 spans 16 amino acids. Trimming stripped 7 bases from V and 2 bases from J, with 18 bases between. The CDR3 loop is CASNDRGAGGNQPQHF. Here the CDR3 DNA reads TGTGCCAGTAACGACCGGGGGGCAGGGGGCAATCAGCCCCAGCATTTT.

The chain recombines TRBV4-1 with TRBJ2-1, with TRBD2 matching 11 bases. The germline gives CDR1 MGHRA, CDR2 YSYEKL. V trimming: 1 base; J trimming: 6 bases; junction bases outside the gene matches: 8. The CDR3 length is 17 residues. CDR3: CASSQAVSGGAFNEQFF. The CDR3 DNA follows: TGCGCCAGCAGCCAAGCCGTTAGCGGGGGGGCCTTCAATGAGCAGTTCTTC.

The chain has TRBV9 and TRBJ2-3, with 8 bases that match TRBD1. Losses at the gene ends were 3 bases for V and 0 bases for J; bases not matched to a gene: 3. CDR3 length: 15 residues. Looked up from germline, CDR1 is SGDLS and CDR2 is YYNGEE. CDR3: CASSAWTGSTDTQYF. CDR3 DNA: TGTGCCAGCAGCGCGTGGACAGGGAGCACAGATACGCAGTATTTT.

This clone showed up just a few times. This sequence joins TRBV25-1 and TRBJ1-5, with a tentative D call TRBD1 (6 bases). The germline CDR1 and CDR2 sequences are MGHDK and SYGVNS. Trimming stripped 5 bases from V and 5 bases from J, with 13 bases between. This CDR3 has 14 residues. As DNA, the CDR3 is TGTGCCAGCAGTTGGGGGCGTGGAGATCAGCCCCAGCATTTT. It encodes CASSWGRGDQPQHF. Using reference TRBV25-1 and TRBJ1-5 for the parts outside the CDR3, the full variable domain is EADIYQTPRYLVIGTGKKITLECSQTMGHDKMYWYQQDPGMELHLIHYSYGVNSTEKGDLSSESTVSRIRTEHFPLTLESARPSHTSQYLCASSWGRGDQPQHFGDGTRLSIL.

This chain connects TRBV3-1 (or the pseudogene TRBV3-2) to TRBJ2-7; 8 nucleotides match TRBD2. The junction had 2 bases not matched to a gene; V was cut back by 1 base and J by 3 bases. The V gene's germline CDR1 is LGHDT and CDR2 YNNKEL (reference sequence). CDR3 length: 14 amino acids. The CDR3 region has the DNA TGTGCCAGCAGCCAAGCCGGGACTAGCTACGAGCAGTACTTC. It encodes CASSQAGTSYEQYF.

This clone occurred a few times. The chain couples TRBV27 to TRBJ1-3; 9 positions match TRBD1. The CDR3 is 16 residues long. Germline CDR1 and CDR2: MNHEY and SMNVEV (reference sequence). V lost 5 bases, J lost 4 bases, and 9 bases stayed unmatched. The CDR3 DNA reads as TGTGCCAGCAGTGCCATAGACAGGGGGGGAGGAAACACCATATATTTT. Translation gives CASSAIDRGGGNTIYF.

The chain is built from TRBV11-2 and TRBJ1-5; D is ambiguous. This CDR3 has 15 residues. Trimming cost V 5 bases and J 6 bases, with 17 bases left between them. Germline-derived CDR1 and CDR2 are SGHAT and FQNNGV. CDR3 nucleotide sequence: TGTGCCAGCAGCCCGGGAGCATCTGGGAGTCAGCCCCAGCATTTT. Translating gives CASSPGASGSQPQHF.

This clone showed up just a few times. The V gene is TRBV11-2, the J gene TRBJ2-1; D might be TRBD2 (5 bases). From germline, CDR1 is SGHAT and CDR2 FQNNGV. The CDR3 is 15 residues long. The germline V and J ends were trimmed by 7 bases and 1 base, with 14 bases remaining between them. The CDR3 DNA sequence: TGTGCCAGCAAACATGGGAGTGAGTCCTACAATGAGCAGTTCTTC. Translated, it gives CASKHGSESYNEQFF. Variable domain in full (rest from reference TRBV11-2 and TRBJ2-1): EAGVAQSPRYKIIEKRQSVAFWCNPISGHATLYWYQQILGQGPKLLIQFQNNGVVDDSQLPKDRFSAERLKGVDSTLKIQPAKLEDSAVYLCASKHGSESYNEQFFGPGTRLTVL.

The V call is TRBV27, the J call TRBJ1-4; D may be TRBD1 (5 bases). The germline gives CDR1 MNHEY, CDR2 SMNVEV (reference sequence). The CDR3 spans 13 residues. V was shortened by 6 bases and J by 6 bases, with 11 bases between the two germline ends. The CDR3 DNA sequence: TGTGCCAGCAGGAGTACCAGGGATGAAAAACTGTTTTTT. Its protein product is CASRSTRDEKLFF. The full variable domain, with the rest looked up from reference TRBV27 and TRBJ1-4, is EAQVTQNPRYLITVTGKKLTVTCSQNMNHEYMSWYRQDPGLGLRQIYYSMNVEVTDKGDVPEGYKVSRKEKRNFPLILESPSPNQTSLYFCASRSTRDEKLFFGSGTQLSVL.

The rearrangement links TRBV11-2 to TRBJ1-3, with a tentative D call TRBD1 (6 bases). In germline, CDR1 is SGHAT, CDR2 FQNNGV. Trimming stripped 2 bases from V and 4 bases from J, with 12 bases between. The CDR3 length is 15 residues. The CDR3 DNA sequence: TGTGCCAGCAGCTTAAGGGGGTTGCAAGGAAACACCATATATTTT. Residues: CASSLRGLQGNTIYF.

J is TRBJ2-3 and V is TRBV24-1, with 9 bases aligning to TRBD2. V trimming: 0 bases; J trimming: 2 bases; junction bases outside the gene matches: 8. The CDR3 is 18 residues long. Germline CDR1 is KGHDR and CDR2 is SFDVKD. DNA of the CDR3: TGTGCCACCAGTGATTTGTTTTCTCCTAGCGGGATCACAGATACGCAGTATTTT. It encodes CATSDLFSPSGITDTQYF.

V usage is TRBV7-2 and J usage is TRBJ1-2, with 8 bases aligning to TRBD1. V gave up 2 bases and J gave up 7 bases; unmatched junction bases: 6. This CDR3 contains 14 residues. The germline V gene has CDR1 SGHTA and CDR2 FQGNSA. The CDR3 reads CASSLFGTGGGYTF. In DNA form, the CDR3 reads TGTGCCAGCAGCTTATTCGGGACAGGTGGTGGCTACACCTTC.

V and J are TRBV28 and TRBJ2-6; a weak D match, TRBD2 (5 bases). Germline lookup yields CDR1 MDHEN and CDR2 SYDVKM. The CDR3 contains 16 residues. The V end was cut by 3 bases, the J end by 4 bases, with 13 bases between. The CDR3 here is CASSFGVTRGANVLTF. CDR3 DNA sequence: TGTGCCAGCAGTTTCGGGGTTACTCGGGGGGCCAACGTCCTGACTTTC.

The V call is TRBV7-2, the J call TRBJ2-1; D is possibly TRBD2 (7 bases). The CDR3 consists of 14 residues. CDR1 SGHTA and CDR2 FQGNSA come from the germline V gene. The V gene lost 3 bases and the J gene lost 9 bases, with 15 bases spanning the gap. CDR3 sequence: CASSFLRGGAEQFF. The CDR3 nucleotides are TGTGCCAGCAGCTTTCTGAGGGGGGGCGCTGAGCAGTTCTTC.

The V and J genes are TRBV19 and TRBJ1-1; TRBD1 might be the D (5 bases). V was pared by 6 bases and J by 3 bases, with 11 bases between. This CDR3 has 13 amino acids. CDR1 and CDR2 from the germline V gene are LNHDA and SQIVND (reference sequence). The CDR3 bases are TGTGCCAGTAGGGGACTGATTTACACTGAAGCTTTCTTT. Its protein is CASRGLIYTEAFF. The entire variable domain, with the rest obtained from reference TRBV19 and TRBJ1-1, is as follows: DGGITQSPKYLFRKEGQNVTLSCEQNLNHDAMYWYRQDPGQGLRLIYYSQIVNDFQKGDIAEGYSVSREKKESFPLTVTSAQKNPTAFYLCASRGLIYTEAFFGQGTRLTVV.

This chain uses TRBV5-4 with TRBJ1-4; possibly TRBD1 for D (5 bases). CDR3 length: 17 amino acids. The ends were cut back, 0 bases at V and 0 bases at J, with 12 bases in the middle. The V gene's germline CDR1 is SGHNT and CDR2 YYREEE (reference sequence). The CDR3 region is CASSLVGTGATNEKLFF. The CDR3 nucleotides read TGTGCCAGCAGCTTGGTTGGGACTGGGGCAACTAATGAAAAACTGTTTTTT.

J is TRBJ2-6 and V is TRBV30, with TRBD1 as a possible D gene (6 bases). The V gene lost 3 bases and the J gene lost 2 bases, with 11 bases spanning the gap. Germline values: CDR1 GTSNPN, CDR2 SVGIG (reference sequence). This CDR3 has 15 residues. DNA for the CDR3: TGTGCCTGGAGGCTCAGGGGCGCTGGGGCCAACGTCCTGACTTTC. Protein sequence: CAWRLRGAGANVLTF.

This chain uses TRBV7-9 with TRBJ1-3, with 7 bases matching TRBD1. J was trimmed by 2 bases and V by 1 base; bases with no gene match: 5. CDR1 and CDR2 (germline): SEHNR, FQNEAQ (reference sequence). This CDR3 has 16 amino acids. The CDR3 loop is CASSLGRQGAGNTIYF. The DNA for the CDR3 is TGTGCCAGCAGCTTAGGGCGACAGGGAGCTGGAAACACCATATATTTT. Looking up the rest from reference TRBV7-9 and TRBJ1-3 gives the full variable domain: DTGVSQNPRHKITKRGQNVTFRCDPISEHNRLYWYRQTLGQGPEFLTYFQNEAQLEKSRLLSDRFSAERPKGSFSTLEIQRTEQGDSAMYLCASSLGRQGAGNTIYFGEGSWLTVV.

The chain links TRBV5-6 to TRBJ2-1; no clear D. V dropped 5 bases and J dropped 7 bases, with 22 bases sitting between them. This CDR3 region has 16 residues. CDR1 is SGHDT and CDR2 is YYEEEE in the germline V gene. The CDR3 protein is CASSPSTGLEWNEQFF. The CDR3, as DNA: TGTGCCAGCAGTCCCTCGACCGGGTTAGAGTGGAATGAGCAGTTCTTC.

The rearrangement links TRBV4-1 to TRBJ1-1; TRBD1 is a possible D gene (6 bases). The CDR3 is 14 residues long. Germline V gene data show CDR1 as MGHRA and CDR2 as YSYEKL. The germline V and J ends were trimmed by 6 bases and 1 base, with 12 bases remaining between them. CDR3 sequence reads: CASRSGQTNTEAFF. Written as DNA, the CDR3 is TGCGCCAGCAGATCCGGACAGACGAACACTGAAGCTTTCTTT.

The CDR3 bases are TGTGCCAGCAGCTTGGACAACTACGAGCAGTACGTC. Translation: CASSLDNYEQYV. J is TRBJ2-7 and V is TRBV5-4; D gene unclear. This CDR3 spans 12 amino acids. Germline lookup yields CDR1 SGHNT and CDR2 YYREEE (reference sequence). The germline V and J ends were trimmed by 0 bases and 3 bases, with 4 bases remaining between them.

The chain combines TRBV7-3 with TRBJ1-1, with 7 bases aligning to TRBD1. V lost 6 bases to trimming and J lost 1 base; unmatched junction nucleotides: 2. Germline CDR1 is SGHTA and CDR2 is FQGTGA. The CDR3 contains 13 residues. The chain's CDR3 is CASRRTGNTEAFF. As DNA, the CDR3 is TGTGCCAGCAGACGGACAGGGAACACTGAAGCTTTCTTT.

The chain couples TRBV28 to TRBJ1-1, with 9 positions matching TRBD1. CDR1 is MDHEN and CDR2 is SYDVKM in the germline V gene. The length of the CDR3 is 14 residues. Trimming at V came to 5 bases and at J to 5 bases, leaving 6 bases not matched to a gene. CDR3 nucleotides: TGTGCCAGCAGTCAGGGACAGGGATGGACTGAAGCTTTCTTT. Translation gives CASSQGQGWTEAFF.

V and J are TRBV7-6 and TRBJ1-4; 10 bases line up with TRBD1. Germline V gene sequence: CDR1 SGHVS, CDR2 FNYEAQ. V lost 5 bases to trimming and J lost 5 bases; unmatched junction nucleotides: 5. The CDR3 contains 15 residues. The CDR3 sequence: CASSRQGAGNEKLFF. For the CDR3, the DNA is TGTGCCAGCAGCAGACAGGGGGCAGGGAATGAAAAACTGTTTTTT.